These 15 T cell receptor beta chains were all obtained from the same sample, sequenced in a study of T cell repertoires in cytomegalovirus infection. MiXCR, run by TCRdb on the reads, gives a single entry per CDR3 protein. The sample carries 680,000 or so distinct CDR3 sequences, under 40% recorded once. The sequencing input was PBMCs. These receptors were taken from a human donor in good health (CMV status not recorded). Some clones in this sample may be carry-over from other donors' samples.

The rearrangement uses TRBV18 and TRBJ1-1; D possibly corresponds to TRBD1 (5 bases). Germline values: CDR1 KGHSH, CDR2 LQKENI. V gave up 3 bases and J gave up 4 bases, with 9 bases separating them. The CDR3 totals 13 residues. The CDR3 loop reads CASSPRQITEAFF. As DNA, the CDR3 is TGTGCCAGCTCACCCCGACAGATCACTGAAGCTTTCTTT.

Comment on this clonotype: A much more abundant neighbour one base away suggests this may be a read error. J is TRBJ1-1 and V is TRBV7-3; TRBD1 is a possible D gene (6 bases). CDR1 is SGHTA, CDR2 FQGTGA, per germline. CDR3 size: 13 residues. The CDR3: CASSPGRDTESFF. DNA of the CDR3: TGTGCCAGCAGCCCAGGACGGGACACTGAATCTTTCTTT.

This clonotype was recorded at least ten times. The CDR3 DNA is TGTGCCAGCAGCTTCTCGAGCGGAGCGGGGGCCTACAATGAGCAGTTCTTC. It codes for CASSFSSGAGAYNEQFF. The V call is TRBV7-2, the J call TRBJ2-1; 8 nucleotides match TRBD2. CDR1 and CDR2 (germline): SGHTA, FQGNSA. The ends lost 3 bases at V and 2 bases at J; junction bases unmatched: 9. This CDR3 has 17 amino acids.

This clonotype was detected a few times. The V call is TRBV11-2, the J call TRBJ2-1, with D maybe TRBD1 (6 bases). The ends were cut back, 8 bases at V and 4 bases at J, with 15 bases in the middle. There are 14 residues in the CDR3. Germline assignment: CDR1 SGHAT and CDR2 FQNNGV. CDR3 in DNA: TGTGCCAGCGGTACCGGGACACAATACAATGAGCAGTTCTTC. This sequence encodes CASGTGTQYNEQFF.

Only a few counts were recorded for this clonotype. The CDR3 nucleotides read TGTGCCAGTAACTTGGGGATGGGACTTTACAATGAGCAGTTCTTC. Protein sequence: CASNLGMGLYNEQFF. The gene calls are TRBV19 and TRBJ2-1, with D possibly TRBD2 on 6 matching bases. This CDR3 region has 15 residues. Germline-derived CDR1 and CDR2 are LNHDA and SQIVND (reference sequence). V was cut by 7 bases and J by 4 bases, with 17 bases left in between. Drawing the rest from reference TRBV19 and TRBJ2-1, the complete variable domain is DGGITQSPKYLFRKEGQNVTLSCEQNLNHDAMYWYRQDPGQGLRLIYYSQIVNDFQKGDIAEGYSVSREKKESFPLTVTSAQKNPTAFYLCASNLGMGLYNEQFFGPGTRLTVL.

This clonotype was counted between two and nine times. The rearrangement uses TRBV7-9 and TRBJ2-5, with 12 bases lining up with TRBD2. Unmatched junction bases numbered 12, after V lost 6 bases and J lost 4 bases. CDR3 length equals 17 residues. Germline lookup yields CDR1 SEHNR and CDR2 FQNEAQ (reference sequence). The DNA of the CDR3 is TGTGCCAGCAGGTCACTAGCGGGGGGTATTTCCCCAGAGACCCAGTACTTC. The encoded protein is CASRSLAGGISPETQYF. The complete variable domain, with remaining parts taken from reference TRBV7-9 and TRBJ2-5, reads DTGVSQNPRHKITKRGQNVTFRCDPISEHNRLYWYRQTLGQGPEFLTYFQNEAQLEKSRLLSDRFSAERPKGSFSTLEIQRTEQGDSAMYLCASRSLAGGISPETQYFGPGTRLLVL.

The sample holds many counts of this clonotype. CDR3 DNA: TGTGCCAGCAGTCTTCCCTCTACCTACTATGGCTACACCTTC. It specifies CASSLPSTYYGYTF. The chain links TRBV28 to TRBJ1-2, with no clear D. CDR3 size: 14 residues. Trimming removed 5 bases from V and 3 bases from J, with 13 bases in between. Germline CDR1 MDHEN, CDR2 SYDVKM.

The genes are TRBV28 and TRBJ2-1; 9 bases are shared with TRBD1. V lost 4 bases, J lost 6 bases, and 7 bases stayed unmatched. The germline gives CDR1 MDHEN, CDR2 SYDVKM. This CDR3 has 15 residues. CDR3 nucleotides: TGTGCCAGCAGTTCCCAGGGGACAGGGAGCAATGAGCAGTTCTTC. Amino acids: CASSSQGTGSNEQFF.

This chain links TRBV29-1 with TRBJ2-3, with 8 positions matching TRBD2. Losses at the gene ends were 4 bases for V and 1 base for J; bases not matched to a gene: 7. The CDR3 spans 15 residues. Germline CDR1 is SQVTM and CDR2 is ANQGSEA. The chain's CDR3 is CSVVGLAGRTDTQYF. The CDR3 region has the DNA TGCAGCGTTGTGGGGCTAGCGGGCCGCACAGATACGCAGTATTTT.

This chain links TRBV5-6 with TRBJ2-7; D tentatively fits TRBD1 or TRBD2 (6 bases each). Per the germline V gene, CDR1 is SGHDT and CDR2 is YYEEEE. This CDR3 spans 15 amino acids. Trimming shortened V by 3 bases and J by 2 bases, and 15 bases separated the two germline ends. CDR3 coding DNA: TGTGCCAGCAGCTCAGACGGGGGCCCGACCTACGAGCAGTACTTC. Amino acid sequence: CASSSDGGPTYEQYF.

The chain uses TRBV27 and TRBJ1-6; TRBD1 matches 10 bases. CDR1 and CDR2 (germline): MNHEY, SMNVEV (reference sequence). CDR3 length: 16 amino acids. V trimming: 5 bases; J trimming: 8 bases; junction bases outside the gene matches: 9. In DNA, the CDR3 is TGTGCCAGCAGTGCCGAAGGGACAGGGGTGTATTCACCCCTCCACTTT. This encodes CASSAEGTGVYSPLHF.

There are a few counts of this clonotype. This chain uses TRBV19 with TRBJ2-7; perhaps D is TRBD1 or TRBD2 (5 bases each). V lost 3 bases and J lost 3, with 12 bases in between. Germline CDR1 LNHDA, CDR2 SQIVND (reference sequence). The length of the CDR3 is 14 residues. The CDR3 spells CASSMLAGNYEQYF. CDR3 nucleotides: TGTGCCAGTAGTATGCTAGCAGGGAACTACGAGCAGTACTTC.

This clonotype turned up a few times. This chain uses TRBV4-1 with TRBJ1-2; D remains ambiguous. Trimming removed 1 base from V and 4 bases from J, with 7 bases in between. Germline CDR1 and CDR2: MGHRA and YSYEKL. The CDR3 totals 13 residues. DNA of the CDR3: TGCGCCAGCAGCCAAGTGACGGGCTATGGCTACACCTTC. Translated: CASSQVTGYGYTF.

This clonotype was recorded many times. J is TRBJ2-5 and V is TRBV7-2; D not certain. The length of the CDR3 is 13 residues. The germline gives CDR1 SGHTA, CDR2 FQGNSA. The V gene lost 5 bases and the J gene lost 1 base, with 8 bases spanning the gap. CDR3 amino acids: CASSPQFQETQYF. The CDR3, as DNA: TGTGCCAGCAGCCCGCAATTCCAAGAGACCCAGTACTTC.

In this sample, this clonotype turned up a few times. The gene calls are TRBV29-1 and TRBJ1-4; possible D gene TRBD1, 6 bases. Germline V gene sequence: CDR1 SQVTM, CDR2 ANQGSEA. The CDR3 runs 15 residues. V was pared by 5 bases and J by 7 bases, with 20 bases between. In DNA form, the CDR3 reads TGCAGCGTTAAAAGGGGACATGACGACGTTGAAAAACTGTTTTTT. Its protein is CSVKRGHDDVEKLFF.